Below, 6 T cell receptor beta chains from the same sample are listed, as sequenced in a study of tumor and adjacent non-tumor tissue in lung cancer. A modified ARM-PCR protocol with three rounds of nested PCR amplified TCRbeta. TCRdb re-analysed the multiplex PCR reads in MiXCR, keeping a single row per CDR3 protein. The table records 60,000 to 80,000 distinct CDR3 sequences, nearly 70% of them present only once. The template was RNA from unsorted bulk tissue. Distant lung tissue was collected more than 3 cm away from the tumor edge. Source material: distant non-tumor lung tissue. These receptors originate from a woman in her forties or fifties with non-small cell lung cancer.

This clonotype has only one observation. One end of the junction varies from germline; a read error may be responsible. The chain links TRBV28 to TRBJ1-5, with D maybe TRBD1 (5 bases). CDR3 size: 14 residues. CDR1 MDHEN and CDR2 SYDVKM come from the germline V gene. The CDR3 DNA sequence: TGTGCCAGCGGTTCGGGGGGGAGCAATCAGCCCCAACATTTT. Translating it yields CASGSGGSNQPQHF.

This clonotype was recorded at least ten times. The chain is built from TRBV29-1 and TRBJ2-1, with 9 bases fitting TRBD1. The CDR3 contains 13 residues. CDR1 and CDR2 from the germline V gene are SQVTM and ANQGSEA. Losses at the gene ends were 7 bases for V and 8 bases for J; bases not matched to a gene: 9. CDR3 residues: CSAGTGWSDEQFF. The CDR3, as DNA: TGCAGCGCCGGGACAGGGTGGAGCGATGAGCAGTTCTTC.

A note on this clonotype: A much larger clone lies a single base off, so this may be a read error. The chain uses TRBV4-2 and TRBJ2-1; 7 bases agree with TRBD2. Germline CDR1 LGHNA, CDR2 YNFKEQ. This CDR3 has 16 residues. CDR3 sequence: CASSQDIAGSYNEQSF. CDR3 sequence (DNA): TGTGCCAGCAGCCAAGATATAGCGGGCTCCTACAATGAGCAGTCCTTC.

In the case of this clonotype: A junction end diverges from the germline sequence, so it may reflect a read error. This rearrangement joins TRBV29-1 to TRBJ2-1; D uncertain. This CDR3 is built from 15 residues. Germline V gene data show CDR1 as SQVTM and CDR2 as ANQGSEA. Here the CDR3 DNA reads TGCAGCCTTGATTCTCCCCACGGATCCTACAATGAGCAGTTTTTC. Its protein product is CSLDSPHGSYNEQFF.

This clonotype was picked up many times. This chain links TRBV12-3 or TRBV12-4 with TRBJ2-7, with unresolved D. This CDR3 spans 15 amino acids. V was cut by 3 bases and J by 3 bases, with 15 bases left in between. The CDR3, as DNA: TGTGCCAGCAGTTTCACGGCCCAGACCGTCTACGAGCAGTACTTC. Its translation is CASSFTAQTVYEQYF.

This chain connects TRBV20-1 to TRBJ2-7; D is undetermined. Per germline, CDR1 DFQATT and CDR2 SNEGSKA (reference sequence). This CDR3 spans 14 amino acids. V was cut by 3 bases and J by 13 bases, with 25 bases left in between. Written as DNA, the CDR3 is TGCAGTGCTAGCAGAGAAGGCACGGGCTACGAGCGCTACTTC. This codes for CSASREGTGYERYF.